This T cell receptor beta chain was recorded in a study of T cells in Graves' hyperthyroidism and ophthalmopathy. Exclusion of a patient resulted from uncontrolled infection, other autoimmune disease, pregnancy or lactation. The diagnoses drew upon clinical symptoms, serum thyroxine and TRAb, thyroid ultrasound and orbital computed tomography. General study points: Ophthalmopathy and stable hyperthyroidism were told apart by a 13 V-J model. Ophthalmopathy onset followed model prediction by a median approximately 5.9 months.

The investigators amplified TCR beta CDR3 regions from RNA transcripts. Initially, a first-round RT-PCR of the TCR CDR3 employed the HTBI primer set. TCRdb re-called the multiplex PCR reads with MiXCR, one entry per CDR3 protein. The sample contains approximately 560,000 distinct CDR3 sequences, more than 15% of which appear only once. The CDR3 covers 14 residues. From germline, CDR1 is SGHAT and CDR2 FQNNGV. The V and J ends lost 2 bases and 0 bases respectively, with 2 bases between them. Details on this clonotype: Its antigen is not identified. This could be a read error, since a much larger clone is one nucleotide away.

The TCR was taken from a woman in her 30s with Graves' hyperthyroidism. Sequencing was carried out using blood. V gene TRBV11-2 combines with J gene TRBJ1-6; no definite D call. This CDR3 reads CASSLYSYNSPLHF. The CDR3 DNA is TGTGCCAGCAGCTTATACTCCTATAATTCACCCCTCCACTTT.